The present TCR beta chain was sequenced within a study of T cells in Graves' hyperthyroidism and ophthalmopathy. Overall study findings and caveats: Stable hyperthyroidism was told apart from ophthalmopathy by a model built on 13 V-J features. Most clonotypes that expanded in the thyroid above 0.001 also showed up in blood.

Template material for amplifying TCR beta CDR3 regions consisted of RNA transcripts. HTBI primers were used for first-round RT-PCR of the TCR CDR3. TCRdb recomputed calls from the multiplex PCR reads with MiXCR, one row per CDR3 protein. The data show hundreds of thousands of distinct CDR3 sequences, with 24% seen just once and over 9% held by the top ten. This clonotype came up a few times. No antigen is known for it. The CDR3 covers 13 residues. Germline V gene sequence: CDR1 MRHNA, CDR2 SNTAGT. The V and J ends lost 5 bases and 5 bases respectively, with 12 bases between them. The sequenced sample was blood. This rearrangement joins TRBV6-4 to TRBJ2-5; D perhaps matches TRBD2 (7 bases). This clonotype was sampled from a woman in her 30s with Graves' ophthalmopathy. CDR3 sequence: CASSWGGKETQYF. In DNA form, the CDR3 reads TGTGCCAGCAGTTGGGGGGGCAAGGAGACCCAGTACTTC.